This T cell receptor (beta chain) was retrieved from a study of cytomegalovirus exposure and HLA in healthy donors. This CDR3 has 15 amino acids. General study findings and limits: A later analysis linked a missense variant in DCLRE1C to the trimming of TCR beta V and J genes. Indistinguishable V segments such as TRBV6-2 and TRBV6-3 were excluded.

PCR employed 60 Vbeta and 13 Jbeta primers. Repertoires were generated with immunoSEQ multiplex PCR, while TCRdb's copy carries only in-frame clones and drops some. The sample consists of some 51,000 clones, 77% of them appearing once. As regards this clone: No antigen is known for it.

This chain joins TRBV21-1 and TRBJ2-7; TRBD2 reflects the table's D call only, with no check against the DNA. TRBV21-1 is an annotated pseudogene. The TCR comes from a female donor in good health and CMV-seronegative. Sequences were obtained from PBMCs. The CDR3 is CASSKKTSGTYEQYF. CDR3 sequence (DNA): TGTGCCAGCAGCAAAAAGACTAGCGGAACCTACGAGCAGTACTTC.